This TCR beta chain was identified during a study of CD4 and CD8 cells across lung adenocarcinoma regions. Using its own MiXCR run on the PCR reads, TCRdb lists one record per CDR3 protein. There are roughly 13,000 distinct CDR3 sequences in the sample; approximately 44% occur only once, and 15% to 20% lies in the top ten. The CDR3 runs 19 residues. V shed 4 bases and J 0 bases; nucleotides not matched to a gene: 15. Donors had localized lung adenocarcinoma, a non-small cell lung cancer. The chain carries TRBV23-1 and TRBJ2-4, with 7 bases aligning to TRBD1. TRBV23-1 is treated as an ORF (open reading frame) with a function not yet certain. This receptor was identified in a male donor with lung adenocarcinoma. The CD4 and CD8 labels of this study may be unreliable. Material for sequencing was CD4+ T cells from the center of a lung tumor. The CDR3 is CASSPNRDRARIAKNIQYF. In DNA, the CDR3 is TGCGCCAGCAGTCCCAATCGCGACAGGGCGAGAATAGCCAAAAACATTCAGTACTTC.